A selection of T cell receptor beta chains follows, all from one sample in a study of blood T cell repertoires in COVID-19. Assay: immunoSEQ multiplex PCR; the TCRdb copy retains only in-frame clones and omits some. The sample holds a few hundred thousand clones, 85% seen once. Material for sequencing was PBMCs or T cells enriched from blood (not recorded which). The origin of the receptors is a man aged 40-50 years who had recovered from COVID-19. CDR3s include the opening cysteine and the closing phenylalanine or tryptophan. Each record gives: V gene, D gene, clone size, J gene, CDR3 DNA, CDR3 protein. A D gene is named only where the DNA matches it firmly. Size is omitted from some rows. Given values are once, few, many or a class for expanded clones.

>TRBV24-1|NA|NA|TRBJ2-5
TGTGCCACCAGTGGACCTCAGGGCGTAGAGACCCAGTACTTC
CATSGPQGVETQYF
>TRBV5-1|TRBD1|NA|TRBJ2-1
TGCGCCAGCAGCGGCGGGACAGGGGGCCCCTACAATGAGCAGTTCTTC
CASSGGTGGPYNEQFF
>TRBV10-3|NA|NA|TRBJ1-3
TGTGCCATCAGCGCTCAGGGATCCGGAAACACCATATATTTT
CAISAQGSGNTIYF
>TRBV27|TRBD1|once|TRBJ2-1
TGTGCCAGCAGAGGACAGGGGTTGGCTGAGCAGTTCTTC
CASRGQGLAEQFF
>TRBV5-6|TRBD2|NA|TRBJ2-4
TGTGCCAGCAGCTTTGGGCTAGCGGAAGACATTCAGTACTTC
CASSFGLAEDIQYF
>TRBV19|TRBD1|NA|TRBJ1-1
TGTGCCAGTAGTCAACCGGGACAGCAGAACACTGAAGCTTTCTTT
CASSQPGQQNTEAFF
>TRBV4-1|NA|few|TRBJ1-2
TGCGCCAGCAGCCAAGTACTAAGACGGCAACCCCTTTACTATGGCTACACCTTC
CASSQVLRRQPLYYGYTF
>TRBV5-1|TRBD1|few|TRBJ2-7
TGCGCCAGCAGCACAACCGGGACAGGGGACGAGCAGTACTTC
CASSTTGTGDEQYF
>TRBV10-3|NA|few|TRBJ1-3
TGTGCCATCAGTCCCAAGGATCCTGGAGACGGAAACACCATATATTTT
CAISPKDPGDGNTIYF
>TRBV29-1|NA|NA|TRBJ2-3
TGCAGCGCTACTTGGTCAGATACGCAGTATTTT
CSATWSDTQYF
>TRBV7-8|NA|NA|TRBJ2-6
TGTGCCAGCAGCTTAGGACAGGACTCTGGGGCCAACGTCCTGACTTTC
CASSLGQDSGANVLTF
>TRBV9|NA|NA|TRBJ1-2
TGTGCCAGCAGCGTAGGGAGGGGCAACTATGGCTACACCTTC
CASSVGRGNYGYTF
>TRBV9|NA|NA|TRBJ2-7
TGTGCCAGCAGCGGGGGTTCGGCGGGCTACGAGCAGTACTTC
CASSGGSAGYEQYF
>TRBV21-1|NA|NA|TRBJ2-7
TGTGCCAGCAGCAAAGGACTAGATTGCTACGAGCAGTACTTC
CASSKGLDCYEQYF
>TRBV2|TRBD1|NA|TRBJ2-3
TGTGCCAGCAGCGACAGGGTGTCAGATACGCAGTATTTT
CASSDRVSDTQYF
>TRBV4-1|NA|NA|TRBJ2-7
TGCGCCAGCAGCCCTACCCAGGGCTCCTACGAGCAGTACTTC
CASSPTQGSYEQYF
>TRBV30|NA|NA|TRBJ1-5
TGTGCCTGGACCCCAGGTGCCAATCAGCCCCAGCATTTT
CAWTPGANQPQHF
>TRBV4-1|TRBD1|NA|TRBJ1-5
TGCGCCAGCAGCCGAGACAGGGGGGAGAATCAGCCCCAGCATTTT
CASSRDRGENQPQHF
>TRBV30|NA|NA|TRBJ2-1
TGTGCCTGGAGGAGTACAGGGTATGCCGATGAGCAGTTCTTC
CAWRSTGYADEQFF
>TRBV5-1|TRBD1|once|TRBJ2-5
TGCGCCAGCAGCCTGGACAGGAAAGGGCTGGAAGAGACCCAGTACTTC
CASSLDRKGLEETQYF
>TRBV28|NA|NA|TRBJ1-5
TGTGCCAGCAGGCCGGGGGGGGGTCGCCATCAGCCCCAGCATTTT
CASRPGGGRHQPQHF
>TRBV2|TRBD1|NA|TRBJ2-5
TGTGCCAGCAGTCGGGACAGAGGGACAGAGACCCAGTACTTC
CASSRDRGTETQYF
>TRBV7-8|NA|NA|TRBJ1-2
TGTGCCAGCAGCCCCCCAGGTGGCGGGGTCTATGGCTACACCTTC
CASSPPGGGVYGYTF
>TRBV11-3|TRBD1|NA|TRBJ2-7
TGTGCCAGCAGTCCCCCGGGACAGGGTTTCTACGAGCAGTACTTC
CASSPPGQGFYEQYF
>TRBV3-1/TRBV3-2|NA|NA|TRBJ2-1
TGTGCCAGCAGCCACGCGGACAATCTAATTTACAATGAGCAGTTCTTC
CASSHADNLIYNEQFF
>TRBV11-3|NA|NA|TRBJ1-1
TGTGCCAGCAGCCCCGCCCTACAGGACGGTGAAGCTTTCTTT
CASSPALQDGEAFF
>TRBV11-3|TRBD1|NA|TRBJ2-3
TGTGCCAGCAGCTCCCGGGACAGGGGTGTAGCAGATACGCAGTATTTT
CASSSRDRGVADTQYF
>TRBV5-1|TRBD2|NA|TRBJ2-7
TGCGCCAGCAGCTACGGGGACTATTCTTACGAGCAGTACTTC
CASSYGDYSYEQYF
>TRBV30|NA|NA|TRBJ2-7
TGTGCCTGGAACCCGGGTAGCTACGAGCAGTACTTC
CAWNPGSYEQYF
>TRBV19|NA|NA|TRBJ1-5
TGTGCCAGTAGTACCGGAGGTGGGGGGACCAATCAGCCCCAGCATTTT
CASSTGGGGTNQPQHF
>TRBV5-1|NA|NA|TRBJ2-7
TGCGCCAGCAGCTTGGGGGAGCCCATCTACGAGCAGTACTTC
CASSLGEPIYEQYF
>TRBV3-1/TRBV3-2|NA|once|TRBJ2-3
TGTGCCAGCAGCCGTAGACTAGTTGAATCGGGCACCGCAGATACGCAGTATTTT
CASSRRLVESGTADTQYF
>TRBV6-2/TRBV6-3|TRBD1|few|TRBJ1-5
TGTGCCAGCAGTTATGGCAGGGGGTCTCAGCCCCAGCATTTT
CASSYGRGSQPQHF
>TRBV6-6|NA|NA|TRBJ2-5
TGTGCCAGCAGCCTGACAGGAAAAGAGACCCAGTACTTC
CASSLTGKETQYF
>TRBV6-5|NA|once|TRBJ1-5
TGTGCCAGCAGTCCCTCCCGAGGGCTTGGGCCCCAGCATTTT
CASSPSRGLGPQHF